One and the same sample provided the 18 T cell receptor beta chains below, sequenced in a study of cytomegalovirus exposure and HLA in healthy donors. Assay: immunoSEQ multiplex PCR; the TCRdb copy retains only in-frame clones and omits some. The data show under 50,000 clones, under 95% seen once. The sequenced sample was PBMCs. The receptors stem from a young woman in good health and CMV-seronegative.

This clone appeared once. V is TRBV6-1 and J is TRBJ1-2; no reliable D call. This CDR3 spans 17 amino acids. With 2 bases removed from V and 0 bases from J, the gap between germline ends came to 16 bases. Per germline, CDR1 MNHNS and CDR2 SASEGT. CDR3 sequence: CASSERLQASTNYGYTF. As DNA, the CDR3 is TGTGCCAGCAGTGAAAGACTGCAAGCCTCAACTAACTATGGCTACACCTTC.

J is TRBJ2-1 and V is TRBV9, with D maybe TRBD2 (5 bases). This CDR3 region has 17 residues. Trimming took off 4 bases at V and 4 bases at J, with 21 bases between the two ends. From germline, CDR1 is SGDLS and CDR2 YYNGEE. CDR3 amino acids: CASSPQVGAGTYNEQFF. The CDR3 DNA follows: TGTGCCAGCAGCCCCCAAGTTGGCGCGGGCACTTACAATGAGCAGTTCTTC.

The V and J genes are TRBV28 and TRBJ2-1; perhaps TRBD1 as D (5 bases). Trimming shortened V by 5 bases and J by 2 bases, and 10 bases separated the two germline ends. This CDR3 has 14 residues. Looked up from germline, CDR1 is MDHEN and CDR2 is SYDVKM. The CDR3 sequence: CASSLGQAYNEQFF. CDR3 nucleotides: TGTGCCAGCAGTCTAGGACAAGCCTACAATGAGCAGTTCTTC.

The chain links TRBV5-1 to TRBJ2-7; possibly TRBD2 for D (6 bases). CDR1 is SGHRS, CDR2 YFSETQ, per germline. Trimming took off 3 bases at V and 0 bases at J, with 16 bases between the two ends. The CDR3 extends over 16 amino acids. The CDR3 DNA sequence: TGCGCCAGCAGCTCCGGGGGTCTTAGGAGCTCCTACGAGCAGTACTTC. Encoded protein: CASSSGGLRSSYEQYF.

The gene calls are TRBV28 and TRBJ2-7, with D maybe TRBD1 (5 bases). CDR3 length: 10 residues. Looked up from germline, CDR1 is MDHEN and CDR2 is SYDVKM. V was pared by 9 bases and J by 7 bases, with 10 bases between. This chain's CDR3 is CASKGEEQYF. The CDR3 DNA follows: TGTGCCAGTAAAGGGGAAGAGCAGTACTTC. Together with reference TRBV28 and TRBJ2-7, the CDR3 gives the full variable domain: DVKVTQSSRYLVKRTGEKVFLECVQDMDHENMFWYRQDPGLGLRLIYFSYDVKMKEKGDIPEGYSVSREKKERFSLILESASTNQTSMYLCASKGEEQYFGPGTRLTVT.

This clone was observed once. The V gene is TRBV6-4, the J gene TRBJ2-1, with 10 bases matching TRBD2. The CDR3 is 16 amino acids. The germline CDR1 and CDR2 sequences are MRHNA and SNTAGT. J was trimmed by 10 bases and V by 0 bases; bases with no gene match: 9. The DNA of the CDR3 is TGTGCCAGCAGTGACTCCCCAGCGGGAGGGCCCTCCGAGCAGTTCTTC. Its protein product is CASSDSPAGGPSEQFF.

CDR3 DNA sequence: TGTGCCAGCAGCTGGGACAGGGGGATGGAGGAAAAACTGTTTTTT. Its protein product is CASSWDRGMEEKLFF. The chain is built from TRBV5-6 and TRBJ1-4; TRBD1 aligns across 11 bases. CDR3 size: 15 residues. CDR1 is SGHDT and CDR2 is YYEEEE in the germline V gene. V dropped 3 bases and J dropped 8; count of bases not matched to a gene: 6.

V and J are TRBV7-8 and TRBJ2-3; 8 nucleotides align to TRBD2. V trimming: 2 bases; J trimming: 2 bases; junction bases outside the gene matches: 6. Per the germline V gene, CDR1 is SGHVS and CDR2 is FQNEAQ. The CDR3 is made up of 16 amino acids. The CDR3 DNA reads as TGTGCCAGCAGCTTATGGAGAGCGGGGGCCACAGATACGCAGTATTTT. It encodes CASSLWRAGATDTQYF.

This chain joins TRBV10-3 and TRBJ2-7; D unresolved. V lost 4 bases and J 1 base, leaving 8 bases between the germline ends. CDR1 and CDR2 from the germline V gene are ENHRY and SYGVKD. There are 13 residues in the CDR3. The chain's CDR3 is CAISVVQSYEQYF. The CDR3 coding sequence is TGTGCCATCAGTGTGGTACAGTCCTACGAGCAGTACTTC.

J is TRBJ2-2 and V is TRBV19; perhaps TRBD2 as D (6 bases). The CDR3 has 15 residues. Trimming took 5 bases from V and 3 from J, leaving 13 bases between them. The V gene's germline CDR1 is LNHDA and CDR2 SQIVND (reference sequence). CDR3 protein: CASSPGWEDTGELFF. CDR3 nucleotide sequence: TGTGCCAGTAGTCCGGGCTGGGAGGACACCGGGGAGCTGTTTTTT.

The gene calls are TRBV27 and TRBJ1-6; D is perhaps TRBD1 (6 bases). The CDR3 has 15 residues. The germline gives CDR1 MNHEY, CDR2 SMNVEV (reference sequence). V was cut by 9 bases and J by 7 bases, with 19 bases left in between. In nucleotides, the CDR3 is TGTGCCAGTGCCCCAGGGGCGATTGTGAATTCACCCCTCCACTTT. Amino acid sequence: CASAPGAIVNSPLHF.

V and J are TRBV5-1 and TRBJ2-3; 8 bases are shared with TRBD1. The germline gives CDR1 SGHRS, CDR2 YFSETQ. CDR3 size: 15 residues. V dropped 4 bases and J dropped 5; count of bases not matched to a gene: 9. The CDR3 DNA reads TGCGCCAGCAGCCCGATAGGACAGGGCGTAGATACGCAGTATTTT. Its protein is CASSPIGQGVDTQYF.

V usage is TRBV6-5 and J usage is TRBJ1-6; possibly TRBD1 for D (6 bases). The CDR3 consists of 13 residues. V was shortened by 6 bases and J by 4 bases, with 7 bases between the two germline ends. The germline gives CDR1 MNHEY, CDR2 SVGAGI. The CDR3 DNA sequence: TGTGCCAGCAGCGACAGGTATAATTCACCCCTCCACTTT. It specifies CASSDRYNSPLHF.

This chain links TRBV7-2 with TRBJ2-5, with D possibly matching TRBD1 (6 bases). CDR3 size: 13 residues. Germline V CDR1 and CDR2: SGHTA, FQGNSA. V lost 4 bases, J lost 2 bases, and 8 bases lay in between. CDR3 DNA: TGTGCCAGCAGCTACAGGGTTCAAGAGACCCAGTACTTC. It specifies CASSYRVQETQYF.

The chain uses TRBV20-1 and TRBJ2-1, with D tentatively TRBD2 (6 bases). The CDR3 has 11 amino acids. CDR1 is DFQATT and CDR2 is SNEGSKA in the germline V gene (reference sequence). The V gene lost 2 bases and the J gene lost 9 bases, with 8 bases spanning the gap. The DNA for the CDR3 is TGCAGTGCTAGATGGGGAGGTGAGCAGTTCTTC. Translated, it gives CSARWGGEQFF.

This sequence joins TRBV19 and TRBJ1-1; TRBD1 agrees at 8 bases. CDR1 and CDR2 (germline): LNHDA, SQIVND (reference sequence). The V gene end was trimmed by 5 bases and the J gene end by 5 bases; junction bases not matched to a gene: 7. The CDR3 loop spans 14 amino acids. The chain's CDR3 is CASSDSRGRTEAFF. DNA for the CDR3: TGTGCCAGTAGTGATTCCAGGGGGCGGACTGAAGCTTTCTTT.

This clone showed up just once. The chain joins TRBV19 to TRBJ1-1; 8 bases align to TRBD1. J lost 0 bases, V lost 5 bases, and 14 bases had no gene match. The length of the CDR3 is 18 residues. Germline CDR1 is LNHDA and CDR2 is SQIVND (reference sequence). DNA for the CDR3: TGTGCCAGTAGTGCCAACAGGGGGACCGACCCCATGAACACTGAAGCTTTCTTT. Amino acid sequence: CASSANRGTDPMNTEAFF.

The chain is built from TRBV2 and TRBJ2-1, with 10 bases lining up with TRBD2. V lost 8 bases to trimming and J lost 10 bases; unmatched junction nucleotides: 8. The CDR3 runs 13 residues. Germline CDR1 SNHLY, CDR2 FYNNEI. The CDR3 spells CASESGRAAEQFF. CDR3 nucleotide sequence: TGTGCCAGCGAAAGCGGGAGGGCCGCCGAGCAGTTCTTC.